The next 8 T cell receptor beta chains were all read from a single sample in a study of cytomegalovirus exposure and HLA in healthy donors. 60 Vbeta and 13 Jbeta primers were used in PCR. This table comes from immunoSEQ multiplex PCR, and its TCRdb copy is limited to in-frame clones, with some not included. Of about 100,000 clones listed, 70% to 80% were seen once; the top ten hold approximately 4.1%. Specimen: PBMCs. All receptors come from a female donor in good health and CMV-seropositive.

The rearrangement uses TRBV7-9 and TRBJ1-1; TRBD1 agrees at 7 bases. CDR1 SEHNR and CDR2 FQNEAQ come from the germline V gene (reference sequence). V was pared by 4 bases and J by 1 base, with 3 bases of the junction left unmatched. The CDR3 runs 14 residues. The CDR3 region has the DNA TGTGCCAGCAGCTCGTGGACAGGGAACACTGAAGCTTTCTTT. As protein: CASSSWTGNTEAFF.

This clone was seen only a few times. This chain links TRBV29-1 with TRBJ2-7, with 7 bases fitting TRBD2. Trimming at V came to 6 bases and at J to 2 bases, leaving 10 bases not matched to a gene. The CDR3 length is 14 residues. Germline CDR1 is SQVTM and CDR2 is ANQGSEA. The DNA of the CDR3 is TGCAGCGTGAACCTAGCGGTAAACCCCTACGAGCAGTACTTC. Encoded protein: CSVNLAVNPYEQYF.

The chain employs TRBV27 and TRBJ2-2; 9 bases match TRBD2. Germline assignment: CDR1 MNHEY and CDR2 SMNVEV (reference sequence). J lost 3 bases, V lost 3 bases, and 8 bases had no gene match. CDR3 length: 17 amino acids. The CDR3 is CASSFYPWTSDTGELFF. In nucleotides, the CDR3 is TGTGCCAGCAGTTTCTACCCCTGGACTAGCGACACCGGGGAGCTGTTTTTT.

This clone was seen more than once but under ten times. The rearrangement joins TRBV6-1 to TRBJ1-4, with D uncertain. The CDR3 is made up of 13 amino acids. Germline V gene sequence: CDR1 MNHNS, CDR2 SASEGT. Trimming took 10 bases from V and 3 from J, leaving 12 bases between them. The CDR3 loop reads CAIAGAPNEKLFF. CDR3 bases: TGTGCCATCGCCGGAGCCCCTAATGAAAAACTGTTTTTT.

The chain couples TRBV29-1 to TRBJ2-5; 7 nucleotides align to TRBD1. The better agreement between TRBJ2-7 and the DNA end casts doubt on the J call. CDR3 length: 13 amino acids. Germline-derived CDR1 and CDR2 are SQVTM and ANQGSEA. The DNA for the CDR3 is TGCAGCGGACTACAGGGGCCAACCTACGAGCAGTACTTC. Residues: CSGLQGPTYEQYF.

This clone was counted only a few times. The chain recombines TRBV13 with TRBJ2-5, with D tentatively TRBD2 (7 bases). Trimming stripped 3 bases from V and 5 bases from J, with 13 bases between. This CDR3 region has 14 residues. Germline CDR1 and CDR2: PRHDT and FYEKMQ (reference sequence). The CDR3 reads CASSLAGAVETQYF. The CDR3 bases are TGTGCCAGCAGCTTGGCGGGGGCGGTGGAGACCCAGTACTTC.

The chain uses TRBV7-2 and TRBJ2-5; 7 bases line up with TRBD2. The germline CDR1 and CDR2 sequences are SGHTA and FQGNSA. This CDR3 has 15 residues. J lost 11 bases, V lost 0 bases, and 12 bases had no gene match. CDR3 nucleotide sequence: TGTGCCAGCAGCTTAGCGGGCGGGAGAACTGTAGAGCAGTACTTC. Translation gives CASSLAGGRTVEQYF.

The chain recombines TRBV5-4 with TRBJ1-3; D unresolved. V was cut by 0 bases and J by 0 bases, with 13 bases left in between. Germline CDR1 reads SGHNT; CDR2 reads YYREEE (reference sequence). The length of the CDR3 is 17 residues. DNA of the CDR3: TGTGCCAGCAGCTTGGGAGGACGTACTAGCTCTGGAAACACCATATATTTT. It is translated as CASSLGGRTSSGNTIYF.